This T cell receptor beta chain appears in the sequencing data of a study of blood T cell repertoires in COVID-19 (TCRdb year 2020). For the study in its entirety: Collaborator samples came from the United States, Italy and Spain and covered acute and convalescent phases of COVID-19. The material from the prospective study consisted of cDNA or gDNA derived from T cells, B-cell-depleted T cells, or PBMCs. The dataset comprised deeply sampled blood TCRbeta repertoires from subjects exposed to, actively infected with, or recovered from COVID-19. A freely available public database, intended as a resource for researchers studying the immune response to SARS-CoV-2, is where the repertoires were released. The samples were drawn from the first 160 participants of the ongoing ImmuneRACE study and from more than 1,000 subjects provided by 6 global collaborators. Nearly every sample came with metadata listing a de-identified subject ID, COVID-19 status, age in years and sex. Where HLA class I and class II types were available, the types were taken from metadata supplied by the sample provider, not from assay-based typing. General findings and caveats noted by the study authors: How much clinical and demographic metadata was included differed by source and by participant, and the metadata was provided uncurated.

TCRbeta CDR3 regions were amplified from genomic DNA using the immunoSEQ Assay, a bias-controlled multiplex PCR. As for the original processing: The number of nucleated cells in each sample was estimated by amplification of reference gene primers within the assay. To quantify the absolute abundance of each unique TCRbeta CDR3 rearrangement, sequence reads were collapsed and filtered. For each sample, productive Simpson clonality was calculated as the square root of Simpson's diversity index over productive rearrangements. TCRdb retrieved this table from immuneACCESS and kept in-frame rearrangements only. Not all clones are present; in checked studies, unresolved V genes account for under half, and no reason is known for the remainder. Clone size and V and J calls were adopted from that table, with D and trimming inferred from the DNA. The table for this sample lists around 25,000 clones; 72% of them were counted only once. The top ten clones comprise about 43% of the sample.

The germline V end is reduced by 0 bases and the J end by 4 bases; junction bases left unmatched: 4. The CDR3 sequence holds 15 residues, the cysteine and phenylalanine included. CDR3 DNA is the only sequence kept; it has 45 bases, read in frame from the first base. Taken from the germline V gene, the CDR1 and CDR2 loops are SGHRS and YFSETQ. The collaborating institutions used their own protocols to collect whole blood in K2EDTA tubes. Collaborator samples were shipped for TCRbeta analysis as frozen whole blood, isolated PBMCs, or DNA extracted from either sample type. Comments on this clone: This clone's antigen is unknown. Nothing much larger sits one base from this clone, and base qualities are not available.

Recombination joined TRBV5-1 with TRBJ2-3, with 8 bases in between that match TRBD2. This TCR derives from a woman of 80 years or more with acute or convalescent COVID-19. Sequenced material: peripheral blood. The nucleotides are TGCGCCAGCAGCTTGGCCGGGGGGGTCGCAGATACGCAGTATTTT. Its protein product is CASSLAGGVADTQYF.